The 10 T cell receptor beta chains presented below share a single source sample, sequenced in a study of neoadjuvant anti-PD-1 for oral cavity cancer. Libraries were prepared by immunoSEQ multiplex PCR; TCRdb keeps only in-frame clonotypes and omits some of them. The profile shows 50,000 to 65,000 clones, under 85% of them singletons. This specimen consisted of PBMCs, obtained before nivolumab (anti-PD-1) treatment. These receptors were obtained from a person between 40 and 85 years old with oral cavity squamous cell carcinoma.

The V and J genes are TRBV5-3 and TRBJ1-5; no clear D gene. TRBV5-3 falls under the ORF class, with uncertain function. The CDR3 extends over 15 amino acids. V was clipped by 1 base and J by 4 bases, with 12 bases between them. The CDR3 here is CARSLNGVGNQPQHF. Written as DNA, the CDR3 is TGTGCCAGAAGCTTGAACGGGGTAGGTAATCAGCCCCAGCATTTT.

The rearrangement uses TRBV5-6 and TRBJ2-7, with D possibly TRBD1 on 6 matching bases. Trimming removed 7 bases from V and 1 base from J, with 9 bases in between. CDR3 size: 12 residues. From germline, CDR1 is SGHDT and CDR2 YYEEEE. The CDR3 bases are TGTGCCAGCGGCAGGGGTTCCTACGAGCAGTACTTC. Its protein product is CASGRGSYEQYF.

The chain recombines TRBV19 with TRBJ2-3; TRBD2 agrees at 10 bases. Germline V gene data show CDR1 as LNHDA and CDR2 as SQIVND (reference sequence). CDR3 size: 17 residues. Losses at the gene ends were 0 bases for V and 2 bases for J; bases not matched to a gene: 5. Here the CDR3 reads CASSIEASGGSTDTQYF. CDR3 coding DNA: TGTGCCAGTAGTATAGAGGCTAGCGGGGGATCCACAGATACGCAGTATTTT.

The chain has TRBV6-6 and TRBJ1-5; TRBD1 is a possible D gene (5 bases). Trimming removed 2 bases at V and 4 bases at J, with 15 bases between. This CDR3 spans 16 amino acids. The germline V gene encodes CDR1 MNHNY and CDR2 SVGAGI (reference sequence). The CDR3, as DNA: TGTGCCAGCAGTTACGCGCCCCAGGGTGGGAATCAGCCCCAGCATTTT. Protein: CASSYAPQGGNQPQHF.

The chain carries TRBV5-1 and TRBJ1-3; TRBD1 agrees at 9 bases. J was trimmed by 3 bases and V by 4 bases; bases with no gene match: 5. Germline CDR1 and CDR2: SGHRS and YFSETQ. CDR3 size: 15 residues. CDR3 protein: CASSAADRGGNTIYF. The CDR3 DNA follows: TGCGCCAGCAGCGCGGCGGACAGGGGTGGAAACACCATATATTTT.

V is TRBV6-1 and J is TRBJ1-4, with 7 nucleotides matching TRBD1. Germline assignment: CDR1 MNHNS and CDR2 SASEGT. V was clipped by 3 bases and J by 8 bases; unmatched bases: 12. This CDR3 has 16 residues. The CDR3 DNA follows: TGTGCCAGCAGTGACACAGGGGCTAGACAAAGCGAAAAACTGTTTTTT. It translates to CASSDTGARQSEKLFF.

V gene TRBV2 combines with J gene TRBJ1-6, with a weak D call TRBD1 (5 bases). Looked up from germline, CDR1 is SNHLY and CDR2 is FYNNEI. The CDR3 totals 13 residues. Between the trimmed V and J ends, which lost 8 bases and 10 bases, there was a span of 15 bases. This CDR3 reads CASALRGGSPLHF. Here the CDR3 DNA reads TGTGCCAGCGCCTTGAGGGGAGGCTCACCCCTCCACTTT.

The chain joins TRBV5-4 to TRBJ1-1; no firm D call. V gave up 1 base and J gave up 0 bases, with 7 bases separating them. Looked up from germline, CDR1 is SGHNT and CDR2 is YYREEE (reference sequence). The CDR3 loop spans 14 amino acids. The CDR3 nucleotides read TGTGCCAGCAGCTTGCAAGTTCTGAACACTGAAGCTTTCTTT. Translating it yields CASSLQVLNTEAFF.

This clone was picked up one time. This chain connects TRBV4-1 to TRBJ2-7, with 9 positions matching TRBD1. V trimming: 4 bases; J trimming: 3 bases; junction bases outside the gene matches: 13. The CDR3 covers 17 residues. CDR1 MGHRA and CDR2 YSYEKL come from the germline V gene. The CDR3 nucleotides read TGCGCCAGCAGCCTGCTAACAGGGACAGGGTTGGGCTACGAGCAGTACTTC. Translation: CASSLLTGTGLGYEQYF.

CDR3 nucleotide sequence: TGTGCCAGCAGCTTGGGGGATCTAGCGGGGGGCCGTCGGGAGCTGTTTTTT. This encodes CASSLGDLAGGRRELFF. The J gene is TRBJ2-2, the V gene TRBV5-4; 11 bases are shared with TRBD2. The CDR3 has 17 residues. With V trimmed by 0 bases and J by 9 bases, 10 bases remained unmatched. Germline lookup yields CDR1 SGHNT and CDR2 YYREEE (reference sequence).